This record covers a single TCR beta chain. These data originate in a study of blood T cell repertoires in COVID-19. Study information: Sources were T cells, B-cell-depleted T cells, or PBMCs; the material itself was cDNA or gDNA.

CDR1 and CDR2 from the germline V gene are SGHTA and FQGNSA. The V gene lost 5 bases and the J gene lost 1 base, with 15 bases spanning the gap. There are 16 residues in the CDR3. Authors' analysis steps: From reference gene primer amplification, estimates of nucleated cell counts were derived. The assay was immunoSEQ multiplex PCR, and TCRdb's table has in-frame clones only and misses some. D and trimming come from the DNA, and the V and J calls and clone size come from that table. The sample yields roughly 46,000 clones, 80% to 90% seen once. The TCR sequence derives from a human donor with active COVID-19. The donor label of this sample is uncertain. This rearrangement joins TRBV7-2 to TRBJ1-5; D gene uncertain. The material sequenced was peripheral blood. CDR3 sequence (DNA): TGTGCCAGCAGCGGAGTGGGTGGATTGAGCAATCAGCCCCAGCATTTT. It translates to CASSGVGGLSNQPQHF. Using reference TRBV7-2 and TRBJ1-5 for the parts outside the CDR3, the full variable domain is GAGVSQSPSNKVTEKGKDVELRCDPISGHTALYWYRQSLGQGLEFLIYFQGNSAPDKSGLPSDRFSAERTGGSVSTLTIQRTQQEDSAVYLCASSGVGGLSNQPQHFGDGTRLSIL.